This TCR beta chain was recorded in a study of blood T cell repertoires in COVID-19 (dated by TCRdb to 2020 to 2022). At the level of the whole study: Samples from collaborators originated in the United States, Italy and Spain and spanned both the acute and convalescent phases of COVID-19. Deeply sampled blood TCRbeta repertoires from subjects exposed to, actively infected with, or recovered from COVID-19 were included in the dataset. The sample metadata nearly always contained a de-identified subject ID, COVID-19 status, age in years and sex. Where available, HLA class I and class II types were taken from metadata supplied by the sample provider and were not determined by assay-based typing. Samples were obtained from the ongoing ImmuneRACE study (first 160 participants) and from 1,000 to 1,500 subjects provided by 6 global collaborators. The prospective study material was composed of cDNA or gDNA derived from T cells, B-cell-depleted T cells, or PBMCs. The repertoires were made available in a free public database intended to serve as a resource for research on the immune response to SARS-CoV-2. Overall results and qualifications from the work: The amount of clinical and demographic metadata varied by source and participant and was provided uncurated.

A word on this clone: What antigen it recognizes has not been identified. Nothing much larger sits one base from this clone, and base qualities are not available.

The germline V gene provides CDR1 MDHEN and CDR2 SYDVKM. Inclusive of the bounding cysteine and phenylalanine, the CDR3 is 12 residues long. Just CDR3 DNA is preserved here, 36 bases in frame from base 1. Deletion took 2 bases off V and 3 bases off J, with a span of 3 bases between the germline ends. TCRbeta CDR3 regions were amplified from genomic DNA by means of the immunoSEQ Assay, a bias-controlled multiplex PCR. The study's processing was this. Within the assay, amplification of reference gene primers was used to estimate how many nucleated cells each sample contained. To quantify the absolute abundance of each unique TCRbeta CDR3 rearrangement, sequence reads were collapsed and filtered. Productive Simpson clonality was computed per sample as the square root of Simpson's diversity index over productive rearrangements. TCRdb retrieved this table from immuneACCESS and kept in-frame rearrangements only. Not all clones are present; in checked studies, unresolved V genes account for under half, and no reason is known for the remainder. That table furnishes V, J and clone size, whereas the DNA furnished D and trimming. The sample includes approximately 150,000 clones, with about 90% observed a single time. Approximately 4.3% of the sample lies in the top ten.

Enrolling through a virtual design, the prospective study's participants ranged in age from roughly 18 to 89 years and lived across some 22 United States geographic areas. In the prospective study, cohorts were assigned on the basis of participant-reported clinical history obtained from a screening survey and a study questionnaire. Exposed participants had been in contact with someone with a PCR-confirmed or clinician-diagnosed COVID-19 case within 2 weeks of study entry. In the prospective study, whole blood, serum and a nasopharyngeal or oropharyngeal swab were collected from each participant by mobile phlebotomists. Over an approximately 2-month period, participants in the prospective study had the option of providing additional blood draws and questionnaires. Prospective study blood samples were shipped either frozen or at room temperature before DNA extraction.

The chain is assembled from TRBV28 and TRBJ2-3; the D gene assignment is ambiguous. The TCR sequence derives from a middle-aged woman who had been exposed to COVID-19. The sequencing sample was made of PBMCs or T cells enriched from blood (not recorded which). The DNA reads TGTGCCAGCAGTTTACGGACAGATACGCAGTATTTT. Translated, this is CASSLRTDTQYF.